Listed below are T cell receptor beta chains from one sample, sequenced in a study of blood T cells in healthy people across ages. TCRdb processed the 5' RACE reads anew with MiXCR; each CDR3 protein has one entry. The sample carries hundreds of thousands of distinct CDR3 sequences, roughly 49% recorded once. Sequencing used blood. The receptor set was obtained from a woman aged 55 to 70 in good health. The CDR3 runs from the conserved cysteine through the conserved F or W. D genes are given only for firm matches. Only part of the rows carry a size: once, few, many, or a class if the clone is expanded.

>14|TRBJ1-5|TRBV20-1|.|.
TGCAGTGCTCCTCCGGCAGGGATCAATCAGCCCCAGCATTTT
CSAPPAGINQPQHF
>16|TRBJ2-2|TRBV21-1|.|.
TGTGCCAGCAGCAAAAGGCTAGCACCTTTTGCCGGGGAGCTGTTTTTT
CASSKRLAPFAGELFF
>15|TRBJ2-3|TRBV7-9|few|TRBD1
TGTGCCAGCAGCTTAGCTACAGGGGGCACAGATACGCAGTATTTT
CASSLATGGTDTQYF
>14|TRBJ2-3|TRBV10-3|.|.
TGTGCCATCAGTGAGGACCCCCGCACAGATGCGCAGTATTTT
CAISEDPRTDAQYF
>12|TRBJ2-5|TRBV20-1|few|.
TGCAGTGCTGAGGGTTCCCCAGAGACCCAGTACTTC
CSAEGSPETQYF
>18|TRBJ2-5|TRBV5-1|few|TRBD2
TGCGCCAGCAGCTTCGGGACTAGCGGGAGGGCCAATCCGGGTGAGCAGTACTTC
CASSFGTSGRANPGEQYF
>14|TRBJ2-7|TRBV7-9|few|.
TGTGCCAGCAGCTCACAACCGGGAATCTACGAGCAGTACTTC
CASSSQPGIYEQYF
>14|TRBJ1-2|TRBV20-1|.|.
TGCAGTGCTAGCTCAGGGGATGGAGGCTATGGCTACACCTTC
CSASSGDGGYGYTF
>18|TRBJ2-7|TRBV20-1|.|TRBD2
TGCAGTGCTAGAGATCAGTCAAGGACTAGCGGGAGAGTTTACGAGCAGTACTTC
CSARDQSRTSGRVYEQYF
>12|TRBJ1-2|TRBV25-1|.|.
TGTGCCAGCAGCCGTCTACGGTCAGGCTACACCTTC
CASSRLRSGYTF
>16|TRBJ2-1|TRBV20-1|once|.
TGCAGTGCTAGTACGGCGCATAGCGCCTCCTACAATGAGCAGTTCTTC
CSASTAHSASYNEQFF